These 15 T cell receptor beta chains originate from one sample sequenced in a study of blood T cell repertoires in COVID-19. Data came from immunoSEQ multiplex PCR; TCRdb stores just in-frame clones and leaves some out. The sample has a few hundred thousand clones; 85% are singletons. The source material was peripheral blood. The receptor source for this set is a woman aged 18-29 years with acute or convalescent COVID-19.

CDR3 sequence: CAWSPRGDSPLHF. The CDR3 DNA follows: TGTGCCTGGAGTCCACGGGGGGATTCACCCCTCCACTTT. The chain links TRBV30 to TRBJ1-6, with TRBD1 as a possible D gene (5 bases). The germline V and J ends were trimmed by 2 bases and 8 bases, with 10 bases remaining between them. This CDR3 contains 13 residues. Germline V gene sequence: CDR1 GTSNPN, CDR2 SVGIG (reference sequence).

This clone was picked up one time. The chain is built from TRBV7-9 and TRBJ2-3; D might be TRBD2 (6 bases). The CDR3 is 15 residues long. Trimming cost V 5 bases and J 0 bases, with 12 bases left between them. CDR1 and CDR2 (germline): SEHNR, FQNEAQ (reference sequence). The CDR3 reads CASSPLGGSTDTQYF. CDR3 DNA: TGTGCCAGCAGCCCCCTGGGGGGAAGCACAGATACGCAGTATTTT.

The chain couples TRBV27 to TRBJ2-1, with 10 nucleotides matching TRBD2. The V gene end was trimmed by 6 bases and the J gene end by 8 bases; junction bases not matched to a gene: 10. Germline V gene data show CDR1 as MNHEY and CDR2 as SMNVEV (reference sequence). The CDR3 runs 15 residues. CDR3 amino acids: CASRSGLAVSDEQFF. The CDR3 DNA reads as TGTGCCAGCAGGAGTGGACTAGCGGTCTCGGATGAGCAGTTCTTC.

The rearrangement joins TRBV4-1 to TRBJ1-3; D is unclear. This CDR3 comprises 14 residues. Germline V CDR1 and CDR2: MGHRA, YSYEKL. The ends were cut back, 4 bases at V and 3 bases at J, with 10 bases in the middle. CDR3 residues: CASSPGEVGNTIYF. The DNA for the CDR3 is TGCGCCAGCAGCCCGGGAGAGGTTGGAAACACCATATATTTT.

The chain carries TRBV19 and TRBJ1-6; 11 nucleotides match TRBD1. Per germline, CDR1 LNHDA and CDR2 SQIVND (reference sequence). Losses at the gene ends were 6 bases for V and 9 bases for J; bases not matched to a gene: 10. This CDR3 has 16 amino acids. The CDR3 DNA sequence: TGTGCCAGTAGAGACCGTCCGGGGACAGGGGGTTCACCCCTCCACTTT. Translated, it gives CASRDRPGTGGSPLHF.

To note about this clone: Distinct nucleotide sequences in the sample also encode this CDR3. The chain is built from TRBV19 and TRBJ1-5; 7 nucleotides match TRBD1. The CDR3 is 14 residues long. Trimming at V came to 2 bases and at J to 3 bases, leaving 1 base not matched to a gene. Looked up from germline, CDR1 is LNHDA and CDR2 is SQIVND (reference sequence). The CDR3 DNA sequence: TGTGCCAGTAGTATAACAGGGGACAATCAGCCCCAGCATTTT. Translation gives CASSITGDNQPQHF.

The rearrangement joins TRBV7-2 to TRBJ2-7; the match to TRBD1 covers 12 bases. Per germline, CDR1 SGHTA and CDR2 FQGNSA. J lost 4 bases, V lost 2 bases, and 15 bases had no gene match. This CDR3 spans 19 amino acids. CDR3 in amino acids: CASSLSFIRGTGGGYEQYF. CDR3 DNA: TGTGCCAGCAGCTTATCCTTCATACGCGGGACAGGGGGCGGTTACGAGCAGTACTTC.

This sequence joins TRBV30 and TRBJ1-1, with 7 bases identical to TRBD1. The CDR3 extends over 13 amino acids. Germline lookup yields CDR1 GTSNPN and CDR2 SVGIG (reference sequence). The V gene end was trimmed by 3 bases and the J gene end by 8 bases; junction bases not matched to a gene: 9. This chain's CDR3 is CAWRVDRDGEAFF. The CDR3 coding sequence is TGTGCCTGGAGGGTCGACAGGGATGGGGAAGCTTTCTTT.

The rearrangement joins TRBV19 to TRBJ2-1; no definite D call. This CDR3 has 15 amino acids. Trimming removed 3 bases from V and 6 bases from J, with 15 bases in between. In germline, CDR1 is LNHDA, CDR2 SQIVND (reference sequence). CDR3 DNA: TGTGCCAGTAGTATTACCCTATCCTCCGGCAATGAGCAGTTCTTC. This encodes CASSITLSSGNEQFF.

The V call is TRBV3-1 (or the pseudogene TRBV3-2), the J call TRBJ2-3; tentative D call: TRBD2 (5 bases). The V end lost 2 bases, the J end lost 3 bases, and 9 bases lay between the germline ends. Germline CDR1 and CDR2: LGHDT and YNNKEL (reference sequence). The length of the CDR3 is 14 residues. The CDR3 DNA sequence: TGTGCCAGCAGCCAACGAGGAGGAACAGATACGCAGTATTTT. Protein product: CASSQRGGTDTQYF.

The chain combines TRBV4-1 with TRBJ1-1; 7 nucleotides match TRBD1. The V gene's germline CDR1 is MGHRA and CDR2 YSYEKL. This CDR3 is 16 amino acids long. With 2 bases clipped from V and 3 bases from J, the junction kept 9 bases outside the gene matches. CDR3 loop: CASSQTPRDSYTEAFF. DNA of the CDR3: TGCGCCAGCAGCCAAACACCACGGGACAGCTACACTGAAGCTTTCTTT.

The sample holds many counts of this clone. The rearrangement uses TRBV28 and TRBJ1-1; D gene unclear. Germline V gene sequence: CDR1 MDHEN, CDR2 SYDVKM. V was pared by 5 bases and J by 4 bases, with 8 bases between. CDR3 length: 12 amino acids. The CDR3 nucleotides read TGTGCCAGCAGTAGGAGAGGCACTGAAGCTTTCTTT. Its translation: CASSRRGTEAFF.

This chain uses TRBV29-1 with TRBJ1-3; 8 positions match TRBD1. The V segment lost 0 bases and the J segment 3 bases; nucleotides outside the gene matches: 7. The CDR3 is 16 residues long. Germline values: CDR1 SQVTM, CDR2 ANQGSEA. The CDR3 bases are TGCAGCGTTGAAGATCAGGGGGCGCTTTATGGAAACACCATATATTTT. It is translated as CSVEDQGALYGNTIYF.

The V and J genes are TRBV6-5 and TRBJ1-6, with 8 nucleotides matching TRBD1. The V gene end was trimmed by 5 bases and the J gene end by 5 bases; junction bases not matched to a gene: 5. This CDR3 is 15 amino acids long. Germline V lookup: CDR1 MNHEY, CDR2 SVGAGI. CDR3 DNA: TGTGCCAGCAGTCCCCACAGGGGGGATAATTCACCCCTCCACTTT. Amino acids: CASSPHRGDNSPLHF.

The chain employs TRBV28 and TRBJ1-2, with D possibly TRBD1 on 6 matching bases. Per the germline V gene, CDR1 is MDHEN and CDR2 is SYDVKM. V lost 3 bases, J lost 4 bases, and 12 bases lay in between. The CDR3 loop spans 14 amino acids. The CDR3 coding sequence is TGTGCCAGCAGTTTTCTGGCAGGGGCCTATGGCTACACCTTC. Residues: CASSFLAGAYGYTF.